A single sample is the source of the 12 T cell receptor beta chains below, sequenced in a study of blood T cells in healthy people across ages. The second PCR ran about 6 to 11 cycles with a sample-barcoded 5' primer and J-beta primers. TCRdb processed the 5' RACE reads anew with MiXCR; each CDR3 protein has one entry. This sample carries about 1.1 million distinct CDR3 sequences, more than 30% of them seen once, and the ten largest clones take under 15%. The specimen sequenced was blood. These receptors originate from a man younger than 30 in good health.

CDR3 in DNA: TGTGCCATCAAGGAGAATGAGCGGGGGGTCACAGATACGCAGTATTTT. It specifies CAIKENERGVTDTQYF. The chain combines TRBV10-3 with TRBJ2-3, with TRBD2 identical over 9 bases. V was pared by 7 bases and J by 2 bases, with 10 bases of the junction left unmatched. CDR3 length equals 16 residues. Germline CDR1 ENHRY, CDR2 SYGVKD.

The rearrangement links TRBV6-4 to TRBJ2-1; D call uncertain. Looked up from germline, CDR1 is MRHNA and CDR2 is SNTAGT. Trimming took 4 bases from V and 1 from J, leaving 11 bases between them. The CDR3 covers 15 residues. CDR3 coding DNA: TGTGCCAGCAGTGCAAGTCAGGCATCCTACAATGAGCAGTTCTTC. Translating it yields CASSASQASYNEQFF.

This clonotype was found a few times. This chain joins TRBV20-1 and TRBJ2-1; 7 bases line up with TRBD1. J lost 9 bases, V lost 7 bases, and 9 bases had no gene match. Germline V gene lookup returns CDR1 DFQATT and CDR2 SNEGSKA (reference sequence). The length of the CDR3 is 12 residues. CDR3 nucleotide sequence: TGCAGTGTCTCACAGGGGACACGTGAGCAGTTCTTC. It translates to CSVSQGTREQFF.

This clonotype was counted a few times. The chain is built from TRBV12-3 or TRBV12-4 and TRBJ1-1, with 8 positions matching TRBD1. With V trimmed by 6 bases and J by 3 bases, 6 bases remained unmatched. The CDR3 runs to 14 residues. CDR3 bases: TGTGCCAGCAGGACGGGACAGGATGACACTGAAGCTTTCTTT. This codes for CASRTGQDDTEAFF.

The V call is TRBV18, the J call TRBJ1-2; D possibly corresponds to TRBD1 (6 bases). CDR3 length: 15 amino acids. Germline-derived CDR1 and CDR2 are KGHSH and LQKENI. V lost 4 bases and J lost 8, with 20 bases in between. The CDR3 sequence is CASSLNPNPTGGYTF. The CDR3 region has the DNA TGTGCCAGCTCACTAAACCCGAACCCTACAGGGGGCTACACCTTC.

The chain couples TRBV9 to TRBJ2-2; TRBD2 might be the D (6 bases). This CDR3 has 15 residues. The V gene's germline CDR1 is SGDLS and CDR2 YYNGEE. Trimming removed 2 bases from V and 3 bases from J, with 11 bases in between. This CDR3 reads CASSVAGRDTGELFF. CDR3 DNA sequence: TGTGCCAGCAGCGTCGCGGGGCGGGACACCGGGGAGCTGTTTTTT. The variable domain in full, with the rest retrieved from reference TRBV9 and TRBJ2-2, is DSGVTQTPKHLITATGQRVTLRCSPRSGDLSVYWYQQSLDQGLQFLIQYYNGEERAKGNILERFSAQQFPDLHSELNLSSLELGDSALYFCASSVAGRDTGELFFGEGSRLTVL.

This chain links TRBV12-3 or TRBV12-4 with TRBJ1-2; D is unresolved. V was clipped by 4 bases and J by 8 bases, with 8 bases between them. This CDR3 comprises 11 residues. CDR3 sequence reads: CASSSDGGYTF. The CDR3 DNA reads TGTGCCAGCAGTTCCGACGGGGGCTACACCTTC.

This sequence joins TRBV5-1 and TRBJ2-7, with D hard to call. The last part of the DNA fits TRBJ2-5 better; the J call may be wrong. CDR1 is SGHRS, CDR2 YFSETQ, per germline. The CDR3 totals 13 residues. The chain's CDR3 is CASSLGTAATQYF. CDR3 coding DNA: TGCGCCAGCAGCTTGGGTACGGCTGCGACCCAGTACTTC.

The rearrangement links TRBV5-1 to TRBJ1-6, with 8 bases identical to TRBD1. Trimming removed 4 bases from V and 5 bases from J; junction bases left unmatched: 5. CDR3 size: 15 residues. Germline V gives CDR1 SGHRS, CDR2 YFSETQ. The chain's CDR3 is CASSLGQANNSPLHF. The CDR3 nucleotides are TGCGCCAGCAGCCTGGGACAGGCGAATAATTCACCCCTCCACTTT.

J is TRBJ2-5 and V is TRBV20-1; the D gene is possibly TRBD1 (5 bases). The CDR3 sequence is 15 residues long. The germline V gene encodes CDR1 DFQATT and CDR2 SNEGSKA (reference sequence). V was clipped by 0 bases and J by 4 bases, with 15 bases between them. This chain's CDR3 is CSARDKGQASETQYF. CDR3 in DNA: TGCAGTGCTAGAGATAAAGGACAAGCGTCAGAGACCCAGTACTTC.

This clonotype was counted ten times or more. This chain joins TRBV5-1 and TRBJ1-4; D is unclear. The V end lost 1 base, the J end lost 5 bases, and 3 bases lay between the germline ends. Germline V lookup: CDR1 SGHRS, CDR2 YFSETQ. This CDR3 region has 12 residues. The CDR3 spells CASSLSNEKLFF. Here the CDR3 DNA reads TGCGCCAGCAGCTTGTCGAATGAAAAACTGTTTTTT.

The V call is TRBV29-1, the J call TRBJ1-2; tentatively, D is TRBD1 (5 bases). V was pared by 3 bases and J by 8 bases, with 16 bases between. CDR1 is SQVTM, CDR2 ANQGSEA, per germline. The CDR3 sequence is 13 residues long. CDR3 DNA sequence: TGCAGCGTTGAGGCCAGGGACCTCGGCGGCTACACCTTC. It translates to CSVEARDLGGYTF.